This entry is about one T cell receptor beta chain. Antigen unknown. The CDR3 totals 16 residues. Germline lookup yields CDR1 SGHRS and CDR2 YFSETQ. V shed 1 base and J shed 5 bases, with 19 bases lying between them. Assay used: immunoSEQ multiplex PCR; TCRdb lists only in-frame clones, some missing. The sample yields 75,000 to 100,000 clones, about 90% seen once. This entry is derived from a study of a mutant IDH1 vaccine in newly diagnosed glioma. Overall study context: Males made up about 62% and females approximately 38% of treated patients, whose mean age was around 40 years. Previous care, which was radiotherapy, temozolomide, or both, most often involved both.

Notes on the study in general: Overall, 93.3% of patients had vaccine-induced immune responses.

Time point here: baseline, week 1 (first vaccination visit). The treatment is: pre-vaccination baseline after standard-of-care therapy. Donors' newly diagnosed IDH1-mutant WHO grade 3 or 4 astrocytomas lacked nuclear ATRX. The chain uses TRBV5-1 and TRBJ2-7, with D possibly matching TRBD2 (6 bases). The receptor comes from a woman between 45 and 60 years old with glioma. This sample comprised PBMCs, obtained from a glioma patient treated with radiotherapy, temozolomide or both. CDR3 region: CASSLRAQGGRNEQYF. The DNA of the CDR3 is TGCGCCAGCAGCTTGCGAGCGCAGGGAGGACGAAACGAGCAGTACTTC.